These T cell receptor beta chains were read from a single sample in a study of T cell responses to AZD1222 COVID-19 vaccine. Using immunoSEQ multiplex PCR, the repertoire was profiled, and TCRdb retains in-frame clones only, with some absent. The sample holds about 76,000 clones, around three quarters seen once. This material consisted of peripheral blood, taken 28 days after the second dose of the MenACWY control vaccine. These receptors were collected from an adult who received the MenACWY meningococcal vaccine as a control. The CDR3 runs from the conserved cysteine through the conserved F or W. D genes are given only for firm matches. The size field is filled for only some rows; it gives once, few, many or a size class.

TRBV19	NA	TRBJ1-6	NA	CASSDRNNSPLHF	TGTGCCAGTTCCGACAGGAATAATTCACCCCTCCACTTT
TRBV6-5	NA	TRBJ1-4	NA	CASSLGIANEKLFF	TGTGCCAGCAGTTTGGGGATTGCGAATGAAAAACTGTTTTTT
TRBV11-3	NA	TRBJ1-1	NA	CASSLAVGTEAFF	TGTGCCAGCAGCTTAGCGGTGGGCACTGAAGCTTTCTTT
TRBV12-3/TRBV12-4	NA	TRBJ1-1	NA	CASSQDRDVEAFF	TGTGCCAGCAGCCAAGACCGGGACGTTGAAGCTTTCTTT
TRBV5-1	few	TRBJ2-1	TRBD2	CASSSGITSGRYAEQFF	TGCGCCAGCAGCTCAGGGATAACTAGCGGGAGATATGCTGAGCAGTTCTTC
TRBV11-1	once	TRBJ2-1	NA	CASSPGDIEQFF	TGTGCCAGCAGCCCGGGGGACATTGAGCAGTTCTTC
TRBV5-1	NA	TRBJ2-3	TRBD2	CASTQAGGPSDTQYF	TGCGCCAGCACCCAGGCGGGGGGCCCCTCAGATACGCAGTATTTT
TRBV7-9	NA	TRBJ2-1	NA	CASTWGGYNEQFF	TGTGCCAGCACTTGGGGCGGCTACAATGAGCAGTTCTTC
TRBV4-2	NA	TRBJ2-7	NA	CASSQELATEQYF	TGTGCCAGCAGCCAAGAGTTAGCGACCGAGCAGTACTTC
TRBV5-4	NA	TRBJ1-2	TRBD1	CASSLGDRDGYGYTF	TGTGCCAGCAGCTTGGGAGACAGGGATGGCTATGGCTACACCTTC
TRBV6-2/TRBV6-3	NA	TRBJ2-7	NA	CASSLGFYYEQYF	TGTGCCAGCAGTTTGGGATTCTACTACGAGCAGTACTTC
TRBV7-3	NA	TRBJ2-7	TRBD2	CASSLAGGPYEQYF	TGTGCCAGCAGCTTAGCGGGGGGGCCCTACGAGCAGTACTTC
TRBV29-1	few	TRBJ2-7	NA	CSVELITGGAPGEQYF	TGCAGCGTTGAACTCATAACTGGGGGTGCTCCTGGCGAGCAGTACTTC
TRBV29-1	NA	TRBJ2-5	TRBD2	CSVRGGVDQYQETQYF	TGCAGCGTTAGGGGAGGGGTAGACCAGTACCAAGAGACCCAGTACTTC
TRBV9	NA	TRBJ2-5	TRBD1	CASSSGQDKETQYF	TGTGCCAGCAGCTCGGGACAGGATAAAGAGACCCAGTACTTC
TRBV11-2	NA	TRBJ2-5	NA	CASSRERGRGETQYF	TGTGCCAGCAGCCGGGAGAGGGGGCGCGGAGAGACCCAGTACTTC
TRBV7-2	NA	TRBJ2-1	NA	CASSLSGSSYNEQFF	TGTGCCAGCAGCCTGAGCGGCAGCTCCTACAATGAGCAGTTCTTC
TRBV19	NA	TRBJ2-1	TRBD2	CASRKHGRDEQFF	TGTGCCAGTAGGAAACACGGGAGGGATGAGCAGTTCTTC
TRBV19	NA	TRBJ1-1	NA	CASSIGKGDTEAFF	TGTGCCAGTAGTATAGGGAAGGGGGACACTGAAGCTTTCTTT
TRBV7-7	NA	TRBJ2-5	TRBD1	CASSPGTGGTLQETQYF	TGTGCTAGCAGCCCTGGGACAGGGGGAACTCTACAAGAGACCCAGTACTTC
TRBV10-3	NA	TRBJ1-1	NA	CAISESRPNTEAFF	TGTGCCATCAGTGAGTCAAGGCCCAACACTGAAGCTTTCTTT
TRBV5-4	NA	TRBJ2-1	TRBD2	CASSLGGLATYNEQFF	TGTGCCAGCAGCTTGGGCGGACTAGCGACTTACAATGAGCAGTTCTTC
TRBV20-1	once	TRBJ2-1	TRBD1	CSAQGAGEQFF	TGCAGTGCCCAGGGGGCGGGCGAGCAGTTCTTC
TRBV29-1	once	TRBJ2-1	NA	CSARGEGGPNEQFF	TGCAGCGCCCGAGGCGAGGGAGGACCCAATGAGCAGTTCTTC
TRBV19	NA	TRBJ2-2	TRBD1	CASRTGGLTGELFF	TGTGCCAGTCGGACAGGGGGCCTCACCGGGGAGCTGTTTTTT